This TCR beta chain is drawn from a study of Graves' ophthalmopathy and Graves' hyperthyroidism. Thyroid ultrasound, orbital computed tomography, TRAb, serum thyroxine and clinical symptoms formed the basis of diagnosis. This clonotype was seen at least ten times. Investigators amplified TCR beta CDR3 regions from RNA transcripts. HTBI-primed RT-PCR formed the first round, and a multiplex PCR formed the second. TCRdb ran MiXCR on the multiplex PCR reads and lists one entry per CDR3 protein. The repertoire holds some 1.1 million distinct CDR3 sequences, less than 45% seen once, with over 8.5% in the top ten. The sample consisted of peripheral blood or thyroid tissue (not recorded which). The source is an adult man with Graves' hyperthyroidism.

The CDR3 spells CASSLDGGSGTDTQYF. In DNA form, the CDR3 reads TGTGCCAGCAGTCTTGACGGGGGATCGGGAACAGATACGCAGTATTTT. V usage is TRBV25-1 and J usage is TRBJ2-3; possible D gene TRBD2, 6 bases. Germline assignment: CDR1 MGHDK and CDR2 SYGVNS. The CDR3 covers 16 residues. V lost 5 bases to trimming and J lost 3 bases, with 18 bases between them.